The 26 T cell receptor beta chains reported below all come from one sample, sequenced in a study of blood T cell repertoires in COVID-19. Profiled with immunoSEQ multiplex PCR; TCRdb holds only in-frame clones, not every one. The sample has about 160,000 clones; roughly four fifths are singletons. Sequencing used PBMCs or T cells enriched from blood (not recorded which). The receptors shown here come from a man aged 45-65 years who had recovered from COVID-19.

The rearrangement joins TRBV29-1 to TRBJ1-5, with a tentative D call TRBD1 (6 bases). CDR1 and CDR2 from the germline V gene are SQVTM and ANQGSEA. The CDR3 totals 13 residues. The V end was cut by 5 bases, the J end by 7 bases, with 15 bases between. CDR3 in amino acids: CSVRQGSGQPQHF. The CDR3 bases are TGCAGCGTTCGGCAGGGGAGTGGACAGCCCCAGCATTTT.

V and J are TRBV9 and TRBJ1-6, with TRBD1 matching over 7 bases. This CDR3 is built from 14 residues. V was pared by 4 bases and J by 7 bases, with 5 bases of the junction left unmatched. Germline V gives CDR1 SGDLS, CDR2 YYNGEE. The CDR3 reads CASSWGTDNSPLHF. The CDR3 region has the DNA TGTGCCAGCAGCTGGGGGACAGACAATTCACCCCTCCACTTT.

The rearrangement links TRBV4-1 to TRBJ1-5, with D perhaps TRBD1 (5 bases). V shed 1 base and J shed 0 bases, with 19 bases lying between them. CDR1 is MGHRA, CDR2 YSYEKL, per germline. The CDR3 covers 19 residues. CDR3 nucleotide sequence: TGCGCCAGCAGCCAAGCTCACCGATCGCCAGGGTATAGCAATCAGCCCCAGCATTTT. Translated: CASSQAHRSPGYSNQPQHF.

The chain joins TRBV15 to TRBJ2-5; D perhaps matches TRBD1 (6 bases). The V gene lost 3 bases and the J gene lost 5 bases, with 16 bases spanning the gap. The CDR3 has 15 amino acids. Germline V gene data show CDR1 as LNHNV and CDR2 as YYDKDF (reference sequence). The CDR3 DNA sequence: TGTGCCACCAGCAGTGGGACAAGGGGCTATGAGACCCAGTACTTC. This sequence encodes CATSSGTRGYETQYF.

J is TRBJ2-7 and V is TRBV7-9; 7 bases align to TRBD1. The CDR3 consists of 13 residues. Losses at the gene ends were 2 bases for V and 6 bases for J; bases not matched to a gene: 4. Germline assignment: CDR1 SEHNR and CDR2 FQNEAQ (reference sequence). CDR3 in DNA: TGTGCCAGCAGCTTAAGGACAGGACTCGAGCAGTACTTC. Protein: CASSLRTGLEQYF.

The V and J genes are TRBV29-1 and TRBJ2-1; no firm D call. CDR1 and CDR2 (germline): SQVTM, ANQGSEA. With 2 bases removed from V and 6 bases from J, the gap between germline ends came to 8 bases. The CDR3 is 12 amino acids. CDR3 sequence: CSVESLSNEQFF. CDR3 DNA: TGCAGCGTTGAAAGTCTTAGCAATGAGCAGTTCTTC.

This chain connects TRBV11-1 to TRBJ2-7, with unresolved D. CDR3 length equals 11 residues. V was cut by 3 bases and J by 7 bases, with 7 bases left in between. Germline V CDR1 and CDR2: SGHAT, FQDESV (reference sequence). The CDR3 region is CASSLQREQYF. The CDR3 DNA reads TGTGCCAGCAGCTTGCAGCGTGAGCAGTACTTC. The variable domain in full, completed from reference TRBV11-1 and TRBJ2-7, reads EAEVAQSPRYKITEKSQAVAFWCDPISGHATLYWYRQILGQGPELLVQFQDESVVDDSQLPKDRFSAERLKGVDSTLKIQPAELGDSAMYLCASSLQREQYFGPGTRLTVT.

The chain couples TRBV7-9 to TRBJ1-1; D remains unclear. Trimming cost V 5 bases and J 4 bases, with 20 bases left between them. Germline V gene data show CDR1 as SEHNR and CDR2 as FQNEAQ (reference sequence). The CDR3 runs to 16 residues. CDR3 residues: CASSHLSGRVPTEAFF. In DNA, the CDR3 is TGTGCCAGCAGCCACCTGTCGGGGAGGGTTCCCACTGAAGCTTTCTTT.

This clone was counted between two and nine times. CDR3 loop: CASSRRTGSSGNTIYF. CDR3 nucleotide sequence: TGTGCCAGCAGCCGCAGGACAGGGAGCTCTGGAAACACCATATATTTT. This chain uses TRBV7-8 with TRBJ1-3; 8 nucleotides agree with TRBD1. J lost 0 bases, V lost 5 bases, and 6 bases had no gene match. The CDR3 spans 16 residues. Germline lookup yields CDR1 SGHVS and CDR2 FQNEAQ.

The genes are TRBV7-3 and TRBJ2-3; 10 nucleotides line up with TRBD2. Germline V gene data show CDR1 as SGHTA and CDR2 as FQGTGA. V lost 5 bases to trimming and J lost 4 bases; unmatched junction nucleotides: 12. The CDR3 is made up of 17 amino acids. The CDR3 loop reads CASSPVASGGGADTQYF. The CDR3 coding sequence is TGTGCCAGCAGCCCGGTGGCTAGCGGGGGCGGGGCAGATACGCAGTATTTT.

This chain joins TRBV29-1 and TRBJ1-1; the D gene is possibly TRBD1 (6 bases). V lost 5 bases and J lost 2, with 12 bases in between. This CDR3 is 13 amino acids long. Germline values: CDR1 SQVTM, CDR2 ANQGSEA. CDR3 bases: TGCAGCGTTAACCCAGGGGTCAACACTGAAGCTTTCTTT. Translating it yields CSVNPGVNTEAFF. Full variable domain (rest looked up from reference TRBV29-1 and TRBJ1-1): SAVISQKPSRDICQRGTSLTIQCQVDSQVTMMFWYRQQPGQSLTLIATANQGSEATYESGFVIDKFPISRPNLTFSTLTVSNMSPEDSSIYLCSVNPGVNTEAFFGQGTRLTVV.

V is TRBV5-1 and J is TRBJ1-6; unclear D gene. This CDR3 contains 15 residues. Trimming shortened V by 0 bases and J by 5 bases, and 9 bases separated the two germline ends. Per the germline V gene, CDR1 is SGHRS and CDR2 is YFSETQ. CDR3 sequence: CASSLGGLDNSPLHF. DNA for the CDR3: TGCGCCAGCAGCTTGGGAGGGTTGGATAATTCACCCCTCCACTTT. The full variable domain, in which reference TRBV5-1 and TRBJ1-6 provide the parts outside the CDR3, is KAGVTQTPRYLIKTRGQQVTLSCSPISGHRSVSWYQQTPGQGLQFLFEYFSETQRNKGNFPGRFSGRQFSNSRSEMNVSTLELGDSALYLCASSLGGLDNSPLHFGNGTRLTVT.

This rearrangement joins TRBV20-1 to TRBJ2-2; D is uncertain. This CDR3 contains 13 residues. The V gene's germline CDR1 is DFQATT and CDR2 SNEGSKA (reference sequence). The V and J ends lost 6 bases and 1 base respectively, with 9 bases between them. This CDR3 is CSASGGNTGELFF. Here the CDR3 DNA reads TGCAGTGCCAGTGGCGGGAACACCGGGGAGCTGTTTTTT.

This clone was recorded a few times. The chain employs TRBV30 and TRBJ1-1; a possible D gene is TRBD1 (5 bases). Germline V CDR1 and CDR2: GTSNPN, SVGIG (reference sequence). Deletions cut 4 bases from V and 2 bases from J, with 11 bases between. There are 13 residues in the CDR3. The CDR3 sequence is CAWNRQSNTEAFF. The CDR3 nucleotides are TGTGCCTGGAATAGACAGAGCAACACTGAAGCTTTCTTT. The full variable domain, its missing parts supplied by reference TRBV30 and TRBJ1-1, is SQTIHQWPATLVQPVGSPLSLECTVEGTSNPNLYWYRQAAGRGLQLLFYSVGIGQISSEVPQNLSASRPQDRQFILSSKKLLLSDSGFYLCAWNRQSNTEAFFGQGTRLTVV.

The chain is built from TRBV9 and TRBJ1-5; a possible D gene is TRBD1 (5 bases). CDR1 SGDLS and CDR2 YYNGEE come from the germline V gene. Trimming took 2 bases from V and 7 from J, leaving 16 bases between them. CDR3 length: 15 amino acids. CDR3 amino acids: CASSVGSRWGQPQHF. Written as DNA, the CDR3 is TGTGCCAGCAGCGTCGGGAGCCGGTGGGGCCAGCCCCAGCATTTT.

The CDR3 DNA is TGTGCCAGCAGTCCCCCCCTGCGGGGGGCCAACTCTGGGGCCAACGTCCTGACTTTC. Amino acids: CASSPPLRGANSGANVLTF. The chain uses TRBV27 and TRBJ2-6, with TRBD2 matching over 8 bases. The CDR3 consists of 19 residues. The junction had 12 bases not matched to a gene; V was cut back by 5 bases and J by 0 bases. The germline gives CDR1 MNHEY, CDR2 SMNVEV (reference sequence).

CDR3 in amino acids: CASSAPGQKKGKLFF. The CDR3, as DNA: TGTGCCAGCAGCGCCCCGGGACAGAAGAAAGGGAAACTGTTTTTT. This chain joins TRBV11-3 and TRBJ1-4, with 7 nucleotides matching TRBD1. Germline V gives CDR1 SGHNT, CDR2 YENEEA. This CDR3 region has 15 residues. J gave up 11 bases and V 5 bases, and 14 bases lay outside the gene matches.

This chain links TRBV5-1 with TRBJ2-5, with TRBD2 matching 12 bases. CDR3 length equals 16 residues. Germline CDR1 SGHRS, CDR2 YFSETQ. Trimming cost V 3 bases and J 4 bases; bases outside gene matches: 7. For the CDR3, the DNA is TGCGCCAGCAGCTCAGCTAGCGGGGGGGTAGGAGAGACCCAGTACTTC. It encodes CASSSASGGVGETQYF.

This chain joins TRBV2 and TRBJ1-5; 7 nucleotides agree with TRBD1. The V gene's germline CDR1 is SNHLY and CDR2 FYNNEI. The CDR3 is 14 residues long. V dropped 6 bases and J dropped 3; count of bases not matched to a gene: 5. CDR3 in amino acids: CASRRDRTNQPQHF. In DNA form, the CDR3 reads TGTGCCAGCAGGAGGGACAGAACCAATCAGCCCCAGCATTTT. Together with reference TRBV2 and TRBJ1-5, the CDR3 gives the full variable domain: EPEVTQTPSHQVTQMGQEVILRCVPISNHLYFYWYRQILGQKVEFLVSFYNNEISEKSEIFDDQFSVERPDGSNFTLKIRSTKLEDSAMYFCASRRDRTNQPQHFGDGTRLSIL.

This chain links TRBV12-3 or TRBV12-4 with TRBJ2-7; 7 nucleotides agree with TRBD1. CDR3 length: 12 amino acids. J lost 2 bases, V lost 5 bases, and 0 bases had no gene match. The chain's CDR3 is CASSGTAYEQYF. CDR3 nucleotides: TGTGCCAGCAGTGGGACAGCCTACGAGCAGTACTTC.

The chain couples TRBV4-3 to TRBJ2-3; a possible D gene is TRBD1 (5 bases). Germline CDR1 reads LGHNA; CDR2 reads YSLEER. The V end lost 0 bases, the J end lost 5 bases, and 9 bases lay between the germline ends. The CDR3 consists of 14 residues. The CDR3 is CASSQDHRRDTQYF. In DNA, the CDR3 is TGCGCCAGCAGCCAAGATCACAGGCGAGATACGCAGTATTTT.

The chain is built from TRBV7-2 and TRBJ1-5, with a possible D match to TRBD1 (6 bases). Germline V gene lookup returns CDR1 SGHTA and CDR2 FQGNSA. The germline V and J ends were trimmed by 4 bases and 4 bases, with 17 bases remaining between them. This CDR3 is built from 16 residues. The chain's CDR3 is CASSSRAGAGNQPQHF. The CDR3 DNA follows: TGTGCCAGCAGCTCCCGTGCAGGGGCGGGTAATCAGCCCCAGCATTTT.

The rearrangement joins TRBV7-9 to TRBJ1-2; D is undetermined. Between the trimmed V and J ends, which lost 5 bases and 5 bases, there was a span of 12 bases. From germline, CDR1 is SEHNR and CDR2 FQNEAQ (reference sequence). The CDR3 spans 13 residues. Here the CDR3 reads CASSREGRYGYTF. DNA for the CDR3: TGTGCCAGCAGCAGGGAAGGGAGGTATGGCTACACCTTC.

The V gene is TRBV3-1 (or the pseudogene TRBV3-2), the J gene TRBJ1-2; 9 nucleotides match TRBD1. This CDR3 spans 16 amino acids. The V gene's germline CDR1 is LGHDT and CDR2 YNNKEL (reference sequence). The V and J ends lost 0 bases and 2 bases, in that order; junction bases with no gene match: 4. The CDR3 protein is CASSQERGTGNYGYTF. The CDR3 bases are TGTGCCAGCAGCCAAGAAAGGGGGACAGGGAACTATGGCTACACCTTC.

The chain links TRBV11-2 to TRBJ2-7; possibly TRBD2 for D (5 bases). The CDR3 covers 14 residues. The germline gives CDR1 SGHAT, CDR2 FQNNGV. Trimming pared 6 bases from V and 3 bases from J, leaving 15 bases between. CDR3 sequence: CASRDGRGNYEQYF. CDR3 sequence (DNA): TGTGCCAGCAGGGACGGTCGAGGGAACTACGAGCAGTACTTC.

The V and J genes are TRBV28 and TRBJ2-7; D unclear. V was shortened by 5 bases and J by 4 bases, with 6 bases between the two germline ends. The V gene's germline CDR1 is MDHEN and CDR2 SYDVKM. The CDR3 length is 11 residues. CDR3 nucleotides: TGTGCCAGCAGTATCCAATACGAGCAGTACTTC. Protein sequence: CASSIQYEQYF.